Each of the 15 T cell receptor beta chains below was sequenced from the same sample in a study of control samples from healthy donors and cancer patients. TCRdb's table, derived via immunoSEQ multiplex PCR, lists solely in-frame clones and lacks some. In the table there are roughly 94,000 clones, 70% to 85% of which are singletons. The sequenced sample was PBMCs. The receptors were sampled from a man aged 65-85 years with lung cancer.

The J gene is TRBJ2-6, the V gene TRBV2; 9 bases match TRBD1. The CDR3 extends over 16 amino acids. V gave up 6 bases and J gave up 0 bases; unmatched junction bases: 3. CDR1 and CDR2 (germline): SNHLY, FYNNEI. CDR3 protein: CASRATGGSGANVLTF. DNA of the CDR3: TGTGCCAGCAGAGCGACAGGGGGCTCTGGGGCCAACGTCCTGACTTTC.

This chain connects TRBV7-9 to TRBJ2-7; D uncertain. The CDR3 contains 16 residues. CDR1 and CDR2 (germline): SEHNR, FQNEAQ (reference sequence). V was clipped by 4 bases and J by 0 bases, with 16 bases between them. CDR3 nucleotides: TGTGCCAGCAGCTCACCTCTCGACTCCGTCTCCTACGAGCAGTACTTC. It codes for CASSSPLDSVSYEQYF.

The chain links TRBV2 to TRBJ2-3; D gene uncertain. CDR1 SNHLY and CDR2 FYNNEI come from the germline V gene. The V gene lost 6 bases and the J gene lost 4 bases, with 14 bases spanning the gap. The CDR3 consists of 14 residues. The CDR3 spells CASSPGEFPDTQYF. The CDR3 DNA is TGTGCCAGCAGCCCAGGCGAGTTTCCAGATACGCAGTATTTT.

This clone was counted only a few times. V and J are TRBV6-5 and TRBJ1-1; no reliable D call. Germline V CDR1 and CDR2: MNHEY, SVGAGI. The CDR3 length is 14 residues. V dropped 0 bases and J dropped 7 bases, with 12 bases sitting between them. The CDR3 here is CASSYSRVEVEAFF. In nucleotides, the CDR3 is TGTGCCAGCAGTTACTCTCGCGTAGAAGTTGAAGCTTTCTTT.

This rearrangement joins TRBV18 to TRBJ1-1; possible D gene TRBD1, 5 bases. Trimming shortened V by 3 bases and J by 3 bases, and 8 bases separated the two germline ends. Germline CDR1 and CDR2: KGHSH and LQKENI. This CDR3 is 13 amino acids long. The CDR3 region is CASSPGGDTEAFF. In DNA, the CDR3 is TGTGCCAGCTCACCGGGGGGGGACACTGAAGCTTTCTTT.

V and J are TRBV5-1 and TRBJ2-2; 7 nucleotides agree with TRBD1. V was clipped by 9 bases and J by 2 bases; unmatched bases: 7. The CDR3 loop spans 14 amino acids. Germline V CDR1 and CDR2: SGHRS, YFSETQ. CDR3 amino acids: CATSDRANTGELFF. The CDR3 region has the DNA TGCGCCACCTCAGACAGGGCTAACACCGGGGAGCTGTTTTTT.

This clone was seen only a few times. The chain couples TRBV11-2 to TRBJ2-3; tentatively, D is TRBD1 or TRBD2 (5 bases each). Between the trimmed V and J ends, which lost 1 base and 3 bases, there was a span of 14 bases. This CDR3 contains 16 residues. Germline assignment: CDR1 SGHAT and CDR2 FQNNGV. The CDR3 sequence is CASSLAPRGATDTQYF. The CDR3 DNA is TGTGCCAGCAGCTTAGCGCCGAGAGGGGCGACAGATACGCAGTATTTT.

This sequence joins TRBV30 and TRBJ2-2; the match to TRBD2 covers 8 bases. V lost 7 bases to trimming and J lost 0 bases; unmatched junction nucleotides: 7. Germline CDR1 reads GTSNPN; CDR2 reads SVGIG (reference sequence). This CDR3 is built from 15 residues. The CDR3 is CASFYGGANTGELFF. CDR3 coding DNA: TGTGCCTCCTTTTACGGGGGGGCGAACACCGGGGAGCTGTTTTTT.

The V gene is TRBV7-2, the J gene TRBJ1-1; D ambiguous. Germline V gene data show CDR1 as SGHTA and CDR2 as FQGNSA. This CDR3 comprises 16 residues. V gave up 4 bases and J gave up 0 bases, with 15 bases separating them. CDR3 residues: CASSSTGRRMNTEAFF. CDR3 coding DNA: TGTGCCAGCAGCTCGACCGGACGGCGCATGAACACTGAAGCTTTCTTT.

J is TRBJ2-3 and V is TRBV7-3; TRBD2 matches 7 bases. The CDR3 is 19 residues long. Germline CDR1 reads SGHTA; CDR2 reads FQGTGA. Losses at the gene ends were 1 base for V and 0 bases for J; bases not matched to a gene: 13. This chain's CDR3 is CASSLRPGASGTSTDTQYF. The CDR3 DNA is TGTGCCAGCAGCTTAAGGCCTGGGGCTAGCGGAACTAGCACAGATACGCAGTATTTT.

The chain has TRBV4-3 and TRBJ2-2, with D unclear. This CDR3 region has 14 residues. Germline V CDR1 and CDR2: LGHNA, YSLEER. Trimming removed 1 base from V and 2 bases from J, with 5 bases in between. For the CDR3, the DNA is TGCGCCAGCAGCCAAGGGAGAAACACCGGGGAGCTGTTTTTT. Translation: CASSQGRNTGELFF.

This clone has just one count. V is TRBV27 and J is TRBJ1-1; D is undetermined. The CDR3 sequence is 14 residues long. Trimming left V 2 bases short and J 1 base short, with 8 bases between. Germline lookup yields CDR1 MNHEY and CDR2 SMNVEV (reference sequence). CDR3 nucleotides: TGTGCCAGCAGTTTAACCCGGGGGAACACTGAAGCTTTCTTT. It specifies CASSLTRGNTEAFF.

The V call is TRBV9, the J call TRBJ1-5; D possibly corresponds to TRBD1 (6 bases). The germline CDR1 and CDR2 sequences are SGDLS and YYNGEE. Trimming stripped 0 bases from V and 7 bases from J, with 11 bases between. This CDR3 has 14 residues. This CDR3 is CASSVGGGGQPQHF. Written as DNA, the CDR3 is TGTGCCAGCAGCGTAGGTGGGGGGGGCCAGCCCCAGCATTTT.

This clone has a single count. The CDR3 nucleotides are TGTGCCAGCACCATCTTCTGGGGCAGGGGGGCCAACGTCCTGACTTTC. Its translation: CASTIFWGRGANVLTF. The chain carries TRBV27 and TRBJ2-6; D perhaps matches TRBD1 (5 bases). CDR1 is MNHEY, CDR2 SMNVEV, per germline (reference sequence). Trimming shortened V by 7 bases and J by 4 bases, and 17 bases separated the two germline ends. CDR3 length: 16 residues.

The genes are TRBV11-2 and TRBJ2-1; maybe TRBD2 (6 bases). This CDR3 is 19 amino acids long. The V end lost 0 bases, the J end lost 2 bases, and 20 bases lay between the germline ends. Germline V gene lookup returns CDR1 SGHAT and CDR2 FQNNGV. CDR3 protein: CASSLEAGPRAAAYNEQFF. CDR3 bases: TGTGCCAGCAGCTTAGAAGCGGGCCCACGGGCGGCGGCCTACAATGAGCAGTTCTTC.